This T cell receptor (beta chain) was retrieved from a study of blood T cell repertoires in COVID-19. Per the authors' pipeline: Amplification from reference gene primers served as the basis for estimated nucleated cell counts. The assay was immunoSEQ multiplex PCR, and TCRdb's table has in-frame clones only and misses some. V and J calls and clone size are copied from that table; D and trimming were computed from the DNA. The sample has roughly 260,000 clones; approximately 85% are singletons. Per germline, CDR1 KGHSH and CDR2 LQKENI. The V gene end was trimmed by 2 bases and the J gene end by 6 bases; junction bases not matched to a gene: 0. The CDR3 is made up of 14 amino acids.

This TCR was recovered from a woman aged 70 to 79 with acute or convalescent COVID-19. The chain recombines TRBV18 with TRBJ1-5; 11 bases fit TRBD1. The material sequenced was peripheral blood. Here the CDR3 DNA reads TGTGCCAGCTCACCAGGGACAGGGGGTCAGCCCCAGCATTTT. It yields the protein CASSPGTGGQPQHF.